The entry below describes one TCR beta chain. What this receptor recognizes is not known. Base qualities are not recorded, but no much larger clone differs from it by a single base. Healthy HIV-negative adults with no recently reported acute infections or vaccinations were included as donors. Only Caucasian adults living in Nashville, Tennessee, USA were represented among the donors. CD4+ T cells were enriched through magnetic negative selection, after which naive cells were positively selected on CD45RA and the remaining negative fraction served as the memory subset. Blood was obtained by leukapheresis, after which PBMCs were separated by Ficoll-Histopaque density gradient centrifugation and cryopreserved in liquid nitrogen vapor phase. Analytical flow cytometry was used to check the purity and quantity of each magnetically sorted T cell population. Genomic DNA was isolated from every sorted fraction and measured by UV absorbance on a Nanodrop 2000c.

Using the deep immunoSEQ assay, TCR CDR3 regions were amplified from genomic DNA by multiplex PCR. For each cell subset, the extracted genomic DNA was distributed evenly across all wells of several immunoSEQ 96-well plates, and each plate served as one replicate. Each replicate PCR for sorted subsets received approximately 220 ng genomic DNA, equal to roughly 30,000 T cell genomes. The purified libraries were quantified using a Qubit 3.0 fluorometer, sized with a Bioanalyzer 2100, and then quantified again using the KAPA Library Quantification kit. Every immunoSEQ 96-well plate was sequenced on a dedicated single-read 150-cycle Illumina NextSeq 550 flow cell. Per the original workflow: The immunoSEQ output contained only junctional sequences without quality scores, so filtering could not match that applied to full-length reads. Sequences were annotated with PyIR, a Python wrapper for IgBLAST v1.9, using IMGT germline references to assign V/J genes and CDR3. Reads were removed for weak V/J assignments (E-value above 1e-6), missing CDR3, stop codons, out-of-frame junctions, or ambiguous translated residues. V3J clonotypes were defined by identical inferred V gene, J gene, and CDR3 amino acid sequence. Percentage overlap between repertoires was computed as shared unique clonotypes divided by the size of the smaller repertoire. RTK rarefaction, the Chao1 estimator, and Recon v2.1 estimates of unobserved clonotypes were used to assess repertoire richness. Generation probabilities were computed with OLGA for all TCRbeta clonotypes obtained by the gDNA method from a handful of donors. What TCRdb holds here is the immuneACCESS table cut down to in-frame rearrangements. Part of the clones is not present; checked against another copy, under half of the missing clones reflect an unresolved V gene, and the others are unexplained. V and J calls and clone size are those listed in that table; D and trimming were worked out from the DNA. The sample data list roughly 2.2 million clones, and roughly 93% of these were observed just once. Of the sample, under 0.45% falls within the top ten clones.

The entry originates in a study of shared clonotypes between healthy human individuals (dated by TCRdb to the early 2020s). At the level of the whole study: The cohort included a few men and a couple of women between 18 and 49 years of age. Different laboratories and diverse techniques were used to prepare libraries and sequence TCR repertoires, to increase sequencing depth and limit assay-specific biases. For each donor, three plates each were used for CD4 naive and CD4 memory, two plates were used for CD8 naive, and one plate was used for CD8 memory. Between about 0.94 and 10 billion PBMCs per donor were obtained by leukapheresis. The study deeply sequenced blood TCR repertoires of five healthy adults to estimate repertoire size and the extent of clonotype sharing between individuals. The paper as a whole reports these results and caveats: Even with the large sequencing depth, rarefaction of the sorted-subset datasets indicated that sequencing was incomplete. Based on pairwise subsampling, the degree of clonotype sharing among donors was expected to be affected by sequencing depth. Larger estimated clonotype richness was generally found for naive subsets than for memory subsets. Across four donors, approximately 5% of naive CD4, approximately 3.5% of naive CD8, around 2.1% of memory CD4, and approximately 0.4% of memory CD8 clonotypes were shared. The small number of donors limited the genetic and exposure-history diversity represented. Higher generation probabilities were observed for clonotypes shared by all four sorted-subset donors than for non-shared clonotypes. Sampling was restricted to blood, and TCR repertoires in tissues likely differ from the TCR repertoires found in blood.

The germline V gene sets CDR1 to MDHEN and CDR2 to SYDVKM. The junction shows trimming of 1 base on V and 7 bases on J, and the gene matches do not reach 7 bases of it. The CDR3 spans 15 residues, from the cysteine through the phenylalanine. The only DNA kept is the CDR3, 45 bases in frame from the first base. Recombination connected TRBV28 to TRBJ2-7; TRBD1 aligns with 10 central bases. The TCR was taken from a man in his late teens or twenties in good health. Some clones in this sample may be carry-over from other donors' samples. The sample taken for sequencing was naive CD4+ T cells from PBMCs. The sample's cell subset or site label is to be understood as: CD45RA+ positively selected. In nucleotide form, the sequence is TGTGCCAGCAGTTTATCCGGGACAGGGGCTGGGGAGCAGTACTTC. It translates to CASSLSGTGAGEQYF.